This T cell receptor (beta chain) derives from a study of blood T cell repertoires in COVID-19 (dated by TCRdb to about 2020). Describing the broader study: The collaborator samples originated in the United States, Italy and Spain and spanned the acute and convalescent phases of COVID-19. The sample metadata nearly always contained a de-identified subject ID, COVID-19 status, age in years and sex. The dataset comprised deeply sampled blood TCRbeta repertoires from subjects exposed to, actively infected with, or recovered from COVID-19. The repertoires were released in a freely available public database meant as a resource for research on the immune response to SARS-CoV-2. Where available, HLA class I and class II types were taken from metadata supplied by the sample provider and were not determined by assay-based typing. The samples were drawn from the first 160 participants of the ongoing ImmuneRACE study and from 950 to 1,500 subjects provided by 6 global collaborators. The prospective study material was composed of cDNA or gDNA derived from T cells, B-cell-depleted T cells, or PBMCs.

The immunoSEQ Assay, a bias-controlled multiplex PCR, was used to amplify TCRbeta CDR3 regions from genomic DNA. In the authors' own workflow: The number of nucleated cells in each sample was estimated by amplification of reference gene primers within the assay. Sequence reads were collapsed and filtered to measure the absolute abundance of every unique TCRbeta CDR3 rearrangement. For each sample, productive Simpson clonality was calculated as the square root of Simpson's diversity index across productive rearrangements. TCRdb mirrors the immuneACCESS table, restricted to in-frame sequences. Some clones are absent from its copies; in checked studies, under half trace to an unresolved V gene, and the reason for the others is unknown. V and J calls and clone size follow that table, whereas D and trimming were derived from the DNA. The sample table shows around 200,000 clones, and 84% are seen once. Approximately 7.3% of the sample rests with the top ten.

On this clone: Its binding antigen is unknown. Per-nucleotide qualities are absent, and no much larger clonotype sits a single base away.

The collaborating institutions used their own protocols to collect whole blood in K2EDTA tubes. For TCRbeta analysis, collaborators shipped samples in one of three forms: frozen whole blood, isolated PBMCs, or DNA extracted from either of those sample types. Overall results and qualifications from the work: How much clinical and demographic metadata was included differed by source and by participant, and the metadata was provided uncurated.

Trimming takes 5 bases from V and 6 bases from J, and the germline ends sit 10 bases apart. The germline V gene (reference sequence) sets CDR1 to LNHDA and CDR2 to SQIVND. From its cysteine to its phenylalanine, the CDR3 spans 13 amino acids. CDR3 DNA is the only sequence kept; it has 39 bases, read in frame from the first base. This TCR was recovered from a human donor in a cohort sampled during active COVID-19. The chain uses TRBV19 and TRBJ2-2, with the D gene call left open. The sample consisted of peripheral blood. CDR3 sequence: CASSSTAAGELFF. Here is the DNA: TGTGCCAGTAGTTCGACTGCGGCCGGGGAGCTGTTTTTT.